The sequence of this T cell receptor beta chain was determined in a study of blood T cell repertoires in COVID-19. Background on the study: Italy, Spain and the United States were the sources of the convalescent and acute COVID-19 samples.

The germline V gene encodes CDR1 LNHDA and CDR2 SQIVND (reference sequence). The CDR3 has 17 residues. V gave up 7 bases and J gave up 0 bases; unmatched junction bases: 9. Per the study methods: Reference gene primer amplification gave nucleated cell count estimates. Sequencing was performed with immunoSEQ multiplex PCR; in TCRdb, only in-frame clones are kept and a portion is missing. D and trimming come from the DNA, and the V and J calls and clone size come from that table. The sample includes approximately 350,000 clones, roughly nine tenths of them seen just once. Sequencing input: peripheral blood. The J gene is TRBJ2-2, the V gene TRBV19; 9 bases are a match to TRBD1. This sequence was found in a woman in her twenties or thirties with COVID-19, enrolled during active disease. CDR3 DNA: TGTGCCAGTAACCTTCAGGGACAGGGTCCGAACACCGGGGAGCTGTTTTTT. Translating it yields CASNLQGQGPNTGELFF.